Each of the 21 T cell receptor beta chains below was sequenced from the same sample in a study of Graves' ophthalmopathy and Graves' hyperthyroidism. Amplified TCR beta CDR3 regions were obtained using RNA transcripts as template. HTBI primers primed a first-round RT-PCR, and a second-round multiplex PCR followed. MiXCR, run by TCRdb on the multiplex PCR reads, gives a single entry per CDR3 protein. The top ten hold over 8.5% of the sample, which has more than 1,000,000 distinct CDR3 sequences, less than 45% seen once. Sequencing was carried out using peripheral blood or thyroid tissue (not recorded which). The receptors were gathered from an adult man with Graves' hyperthyroidism.

This clonotype appeared a few times. The CDR3 ends on some other residue instead of the conserved phenylalanine or tryptophan, so this is likely a read error. The limits of the CDR3 on the DNA are not certain, so only TCRdb's listed CDR3 is given. The chain links TRBV29-1 to TRBJ1-2. The CDR3 length equals 9 residues, ends included. Germline CDR1 and CDR2: SQVTM and ANQGSEA. The CDR3 spells CSVAWDYSY.

This clonotype appeared a few times. This chain links TRBV20-1 with TRBJ1-2; no clear D. The CDR3 contains 12 residues. CDR1 is DFQATT, CDR2 SNEGSKA, per germline (reference sequence). Trimming cost V 5 bases and J 6 bases, with 13 bases left between them. Written as DNA, the CDR3 is TGCAGTGCTTCCCCGGTTTGGAATGGCTACACCTTC. Encoded protein: CSASPVWNGYTF.

This clonotype was observed many times. The V gene is TRBV7-2, the J gene TRBJ1-4, with D uncertain. Germline V gene sequence: CDR1 SGHTA, CDR2 FQGNSA. The length of the CDR3 is 14 residues. Trimming removed 5 bases from V and 0 bases from J, with 7 bases in between. CDR3 DNA sequence: TGTGCCAGCAGCCCCCAAGCAACTAATGAAAAACTGTTTTTT. Protein sequence: CASSPQATNEKLFF.

This clonotype was counted many times. V usage is TRBV5-1 and J usage is TRBJ2-7; D is unclear. V was trimmed by 1 base and J by 2 bases, leaving 10 bases between them. The CDR3 contains 14 residues. Germline CDR1 and CDR2: SGHRS and YFSETQ. CDR3 DNA: TGCGCCAGCAGCTTGAGTCAGGCCCCCTACGAGCAGTACTTC. As protein: CASSLSQAPYEQYF.

This clonotype was seen many times. This chain links TRBV6-6 with TRBJ2-5, with unresolved D. The V end lost 6 bases, the J end lost 4 bases, and 18 bases lay between the germline ends. The CDR3 has 15 amino acids. Germline assignment: CDR1 MNHNY and CDR2 SVGAGI (reference sequence). CDR3 sequence (DNA): TGTGCCAGCAGGGCTACCCCGTCGAGGCCAGAGACCCAGTACTTC. Translating gives CASRATPSRPETQYF.

This rearrangement joins TRBV2 to TRBJ2-1; perhaps TRBD2 as D (7 bases). CDR3 length equals 15 residues. In germline, CDR1 is SNHLY, CDR2 FYNNEI. V lost 3 bases to trimming and J lost 6 bases, with 15 bases between them. CDR3 nucleotides: TGTGCCAGCAGTGAGATGGGGGGGGCTTTCAATGAGCAGTTCTTC. Translation: CASSEMGGAFNEQFF.

The genes are TRBV2 and TRBJ2-5, with no clear D. V was cut by 5 bases and J by 9 bases, with 22 bases left in between. Germline V CDR1 and CDR2: SNHLY, FYNNEI. The CDR3 spans 15 residues. The CDR3 DNA is TGTGCCAGCAGTTTCGCGTCAGGATCAAATCAGCCCCAGTACTTC. It is translated as CASSFASGSNQPQYF.

The genes are TRBV29-1 and TRBJ1-1; 11 bases map to TRBD1. V lost 5 bases to trimming and J lost 1 base; unmatched junction nucleotides: 9. This CDR3 region has 16 residues. Germline V gene sequence: CDR1 SQVTM, CDR2 ANQGSEA. The CDR3 DNA reads TGCAGCGTTACAACCGGGACAGGGGGTAGGAACACTGAAGCTTTCTTT. It encodes CSVTTGTGGRNTEAFF.

There are many counts of this clonotype. The V and J genes are TRBV10-2 and TRBJ1-1; 8 positions agree with TRBD1. The germline CDR1 and CDR2 sequences are WSHSY and SAAADI. CDR3 size: 13 residues. V was clipped by 3 bases and J by 7 bases; unmatched bases: 4. CDR3 region: CASSETGGLEAFF. The CDR3 nucleotides read TGCGCCAGCAGTGAAACAGGGGGACTTGAAGCTTTCTTT.

This rearrangement joins TRBV12-3 or TRBV12-4 to TRBJ1-4; 7 bases are a match to TRBD1. This CDR3 has 16 residues. J was trimmed by 3 bases and V by 6 bases; bases with no gene match: 10. The CDR3 DNA reads as TGTGCCAGCAGACAGACTGGGCAGGGGGCTAATGAAAAACTGTTTTTT. Its translation: CASRQTGQGANEKLFF.

This clonotype was found many times. The chain joins TRBV20-1 to TRBJ2-7; D unresolved. The CDR3 contains 11 residues. V lost 2 bases to trimming and J lost 5 bases, with 7 bases between them. CDR1 and CDR2 from the germline V gene are DFQATT and SNEGSKA (reference sequence). CDR3 nucleotide sequence: TGCAGTGCTAGAAGGTCGAACGAGCAGTACTTC. Translated: CSARRSNEQYF.

This clonotype was found once. The V and J genes are TRBV25-1 and TRBJ2-2, with 10 bases aligning to TRBD2. Trimming cost V 3 bases and J 4 bases; bases outside gene matches: 8. This CDR3 has 17 amino acids. The germline CDR1 and CDR2 sequences are MGHDK and SYGVNS. This CDR3 reads CASSDRVLAGPTGELFF. Written as DNA, the CDR3 is TGTGCCAGCAGTGATCGGGTACTAGCGGGGCCCACCGGGGAGCTGTTTTTT.

The V call is TRBV20-1, the J call TRBJ2-2, with D unclear. This CDR3 has 11 amino acids. Germline CDR1 is DFQATT and CDR2 is SNEGSKA (reference sequence). V lost 6 bases and J 3 bases, leaving 5 bases between the germline ends. The CDR3 is CSAPDTGELFF. DNA of the CDR3: TGCAGTGCCCCAGACACCGGGGAGCTGTTTTTT.

Ten or more counts support this clonotype. The CDR3 sequence: CASSEGGIFTSGTYEQYF. The CDR3, as DNA: TGTGCCAGCAGTGAAGGAGGGATCTTCACGTCGGGGACATACGAGCAGTACTTC. The chain recombines TRBV25-1 with TRBJ2-7; D could derive from TRBD1 or TRBD2 (6 bases each). The CDR3 contains 18 residues. V gave up 2 bases and J gave up 4 bases, with 24 bases separating them. Germline V gene sequence: CDR1 MGHDK, CDR2 SYGVNS.

The table lists this clonotype with a few counts. This may be a read error, as it is one base from a much larger clone. The V call is TRBV2, the J call TRBJ1-4; D uncertain. This CDR3 is built from 15 residues. V gave up 8 bases and J gave up 5 bases, with 18 bases separating them. Germline CDR1 reads SNHLY; CDR2 reads FYNNEI. Written as DNA, the CDR3 is TGTGCCAGCGCTTTGGGATCTTCCGGGAATGAAAAACTGTTTTTT. It codes for CASALGSSGNEKLFF.

This clonotype was seen ten or more times. The CDR3: CASSVVPHGAYGYTF. Written as DNA, the CDR3 is TGTGCCAGCAGCGTAGTTCCCCACGGCGCCTATGGCTACACCTTC. This sequence joins TRBV9 and TRBJ1-2; no reliable D call. Germline assignment: CDR1 SGDLS and CDR2 YYNGEE. The CDR3 has 15 amino acids. V was cut by 0 bases and J by 4 bases, with 13 bases left in between.

To note about this clonotype: The junction and the germline gene differ at one end; a read error may be behind it. This chain connects TRBV7-2 to TRBJ2-7; 7 bases fit TRBD1. From germline, CDR1 is SGHTA and CDR2 FQGNSA. The CDR3 has 15 residues. CDR3 sequence: CASSHRSQGAYEQYF. The CDR3 DNA reads as TGCGCCAGCAGCCACCGCTCCCAGGGGGCCTACGAGCAGTACTTC.

There are a few counts of this clonotype. The chain is built from TRBV27 and TRBJ1-2; TRBD1 is a possible D gene (5 bases). The CDR3 sequence is 14 residues long. Trimming took 6 bases from V and 3 from J, leaving 14 bases between them. Germline V lookup: CDR1 MNHEY, CDR2 SMNVEV (reference sequence). The CDR3 is CASSLETADYGYTF. The CDR3 nucleotides read TGTGCCAGCAGCTTAGAGACAGCGGACTATGGCTACACCTTC.

This clonotype was found once. The chain employs TRBV20-1 and TRBJ2-7; D is unclear. CDR3 length equals 13 residues. V lost 6 bases and J 7 bases, leaving 19 bases between the germline ends. The V gene's germline CDR1 is DFQATT and CDR2 SNEGSKA (reference sequence). The CDR3 sequence: CSAKPVGYSEQYF. The CDR3 DNA is TGCAGTGCAAAACCAGTGGGATATAGTGAGCAGTACTTC.

On this clonotype: The junction departs from germline at one end; a sequencing error may be responsible. This chain uses TRBV15 with TRBJ1-2; weak D call: TRBD1 (5 bases). There are 13 residues in the CDR3. Per the germline V gene, CDR1 is LNHNV and CDR2 is YYDKDF (reference sequence). The CDR3 nucleotides read TGTGCCACCAGCCCAGGGCTAAACTATGGCCACACCTTC. Residues: CATSPGLNYGHTF.

There are many counts of this clonotype. CDR3 nucleotide sequence: TGTGCCAGCAGCATTTTCACAGCGGGGGGTACCGGGGAGCTGTTTTTT. Protein: CASSIFTAGGTGELFF. This sequence joins TRBV11-2 and TRBJ2-2, with 9 bases matching TRBD2. The CDR3 extends over 16 amino acids. The V gene's germline CDR1 is SGHAT and CDR2 FQNNGV. Germline trimming cut 5 bases from V and 5 bases from J; bases unmatched to any gene: 9. The entire variable domain, with the rest obtained from reference TRBV11-2 and TRBJ2-2, is as follows: EAGVAQSPRYKIIEKRQSVAFWCNPISGHATLYWYQQILGQGPKLLIQFQNNGVVDDSQLPKDRFSAERLKGVDSTLKIQPAKLEDSAVYLCASSIFTAGGTGELFFGEGSRLTVL.